This T cell receptor beta chain was observed in a study of CD8 T cells in Susac syndrome. Sequencing of TCR beta was performed on blood CD8+ T cells and on blood CD4+ T cells. The V segment lost 0 bases and the J segment 4 bases; nucleotides outside the gene matches: 8. The CDR3 has 17 residues. CDR1 is MGHRA and CDR2 is YSYEKL in the germline V gene. A quantity of about 0.5 to 1 ug RNA underwent reverse transcription using random hexamers. TCRdb reanalysed the immunoSEQ multiplex PCR reads using MiXCR and keeps one entry per CDR3 protein. The sample carries roughly 400,000 distinct CDR3 sequences, more than 80% recorded once.

The rearrangement joins TRBV4-1 to TRBJ2-5, with 10 bases aligning to TRBD2. The sequence was collected from a human donor with multiple sclerosis. Specimen: CD8+ T cells from PBMCs. CDR3 DNA: TGCGCCAGCAGCCAAGATGGGCTAGCGGGAGTATTAGAGACCCAGTACTTC. Translated: CASSQDGLAGVLETQYF.